The 14 T cell receptor beta chains below were found in one sample sequenced in a study of cytomegalovirus exposure and HLA in healthy donors. Sequenced by immunoSEQ multiplex PCR; TCRdb stores in-frame clones only, minus some. The sample has under 150,000 clones, over 85% seen once. Sample: PBMCs. All receptors derive from a woman aged 18-35 years in good health and CMV-seronegative.

The CDR3 coding sequence is TGTGCCAGCAGCTTTGGGCGGGACACTGAAGCTTTCTTT. It yields the protein CASSFGRDTEAFF. The J gene is TRBJ1-1, the V gene TRBV7-2; no clear D. V gave up 3 bases and J gave up 3 bases, with 8 bases separating them. Germline V lookup: CDR1 SGHTA, CDR2 FQGNSA. This CDR3 is 13 amino acids long.

The chain recombines TRBV30 with TRBJ2-2; a weak D match, TRBD1 (6 bases). The CDR3 is 14 residues long. Germline values: CDR1 GTSNPN, CDR2 SVGIG (reference sequence). The germline V and J ends were trimmed by 3 bases and 2 bases, with 10 bases remaining between them. The CDR3: CAWSRGHNTGELFF. The DNA of the CDR3 is TGTGCCTGGAGCAGGGGACACAACACCGGGGAGCTGTTTTTT.

The chain employs TRBV9 and TRBJ2-7, with TRBD1 matching over 8 bases. Germline CDR1 is SGDLS and CDR2 is YYNGEE. The CDR3 contains 17 residues. J gave up 4 bases and V 3 bases, and 15 bases lay outside the gene matches. CDR3 nucleotides: TGTGCCAGCAGCGCCGGACAGGGTCACTGGGGCGCTTACGAGCAGTACTTC. Protein sequence: CASSAGQGHWGAYEQYF.

The chain joins TRBV4-1 to TRBJ1-1; D not certain. This CDR3 is 13 amino acids long. The V end was cut by 2 bases, the J end by 5 bases, with 9 bases between. Germline V CDR1 and CDR2: MGHRA, YSYEKL. The chain's CDR3 is CASSQTVRTEAFF. CDR3 nucleotides: TGCGCCAGCAGCCAAACAGTGAGAACTGAAGCTTTCTTT.

The genes are TRBV2 and TRBJ2-3; TRBD2 matches at 10 bases. The CDR3 consists of 15 residues. Trimming at V came to 5 bases and at J to 3 bases, leaving 5 bases not matched to a gene. Germline-derived CDR1 and CDR2 are SNHLY and FYNNEI. CDR3 bases: TGTGCCAGCAGTTTAGCGGGAGGAGTTACAGATACGCAGTATTTT. Encoded protein: CASSLAGGVTDTQYF.

The chain combines TRBV2 with TRBJ1-2, with TRBD1 identical over 7 bases. Germline V gene lookup returns CDR1 SNHLY and CDR2 FYNNEI. CDR3 length: 13 amino acids. The V gene end was trimmed by 6 bases and the J gene end by 2 bases; junction bases not matched to a gene: 3. This CDR3 reads CASRGTANYGYTF. CDR3 DNA sequence: TGTGCCAGCAGAGGGACAGCGAACTATGGCTACACCTTC.

The chain carries TRBV6-4 and TRBJ2-1, with 10 bases lining up with TRBD2. Per germline, CDR1 MRHNA and CDR2 SNTAGT. V shed 7 bases and J 5 bases; nucleotides not matched to a gene: 17. This CDR3 comprises 18 residues. The CDR3: CASKDSQTGTSVHNEQFF. CDR3 nucleotides: TGTGCCAGCAAGGATTCCCAAACCGGGACTAGCGTTCACAATGAGCAGTTCTTC.

The CDR3 protein is CAWTSDRANYGYTF. The CDR3 nucleotides are TGTGCCTGGACCTCGGACAGGGCTAACTATGGCTACACCTTC. The rearrangement links TRBV30 to TRBJ1-2; TRBD1 matches at 8 bases. V was pared by 4 bases and J by 0 bases, with 4 bases of the junction left unmatched. Germline lookup yields CDR1 GTSNPN and CDR2 SVGIG (reference sequence). The CDR3 has 14 amino acids. Using reference TRBV30 and TRBJ1-2 for the parts outside the CDR3, the full variable domain is SQTIHQWPATLVQPVGSPLSLECTVEGTSNPNLYWYRQAAGRGLQLLFYSVGIGQISSEVPQNLSASRPQDRQFILSSKKLLLSDSGFYLCAWTSDRANYGYTFGSGTRLTVV.

The chain links TRBV18 to TRBJ1-1; D possibly corresponds to TRBD1 (5 bases). The V gene lost 5 bases and the J gene lost 6 bases, with 16 bases spanning the gap. The CDR3 runs 14 residues. Germline lookup yields CDR1 KGHSH and CDR2 LQKENI. The CDR3 DNA reads TGTGCCAGCTCAGATCCCTTTATCAGGGCTGAAGCTTTCTTT. It yields the protein CASSDPFIRAEAFF. The whole variable domain, remainder taken from reference TRBV18 and TRBJ1-1, is NAGVMQNPRHLVRRRGQEARLRCSPMKGHSHVYWYRQLPEEGLKFMVYLQKENIIDESGMPKERFSAEFPKEGPSILRIQQVVRGDSAAYFCASSDPFIRAEAFFGQGTRLTVV.

The chain combines TRBV5-6 with TRBJ2-7; 7 positions agree with TRBD1. This CDR3 is built from 14 residues. Per germline, CDR1 SGHDT and CDR2 YYEEEE. The J segment lost 6 bases and the V segment lost 4 bases, leaving 10 bases of the junction unmatched. CDR3 residues: CASSDDRVVREQYF. CDR3 nucleotide sequence: TGTGCCAGCAGCGACGACAGGGTTGTGCGCGAGCAGTACTTC.

The chain uses TRBV18 and TRBJ2-3; perhaps TRBD2 as D (5 bases). The CDR3 has 15 amino acids. Germline V CDR1 and CDR2: KGHSH, LQKENI. Between the trimmed V and J ends, which lost 3 bases and 6 bases, there was a span of 16 bases. CDR3 nucleotide sequence: TGTGCCAGCTCACCTACTCTCGGGAATGCGGATACGCAGTATTTT. The encoded protein is CASSPTLGNADTQYF.

The gene calls are TRBV15 and TRBJ1-1, with a weak D call TRBD1 (5 bases). Germline V gene lookup returns CDR1 LNHNV and CDR2 YYDKDF (reference sequence). The CDR3 runs to 14 residues. V dropped 5 bases and J dropped 5 bases, with 15 bases sitting between them. As DNA, the CDR3 is TGTGCCACCAGCGTGGCGGGGGTAGGGACTGAAGCTTTCTTT. This gives the protein CATSVAGVGTEAFF.

The chain uses TRBV2 and TRBJ1-4; 7 bases align to TRBD1. The V segment lost 6 bases and the J segment 5 bases; nucleotides outside the gene matches: 6. Per the germline V gene, CDR1 is SNHLY and CDR2 is FYNNEI. The CDR3 length is 14 residues. CDR3 sequence reads: CASRDRTGNEKLFF. DNA of the CDR3: TGTGCCAGCAGGGACAGGACGGGGAATGAAAAACTGTTTTTT.

J is TRBJ2-7 and V is TRBV21-1; TRBD2, the D gene given by the table, was not confirmed from the DNA. TRBV21-1 constitutes a pseudogene. CDR3 length: 12 residues. Written as DNA, the CDR3 is TGTGCCAGCAGAAAGCTGTGCTACGAGCAGTACTTC. Its translation: CASRKLCYEQYF.